This T cell receptor (beta chain) stems from a study of esophageal squamous cell carcinoma under preoperative chemotherapy. TCRdb analysed the PCR reads with MiXCR anew, one entry per CDR3 protein. The sample shows 15,000 to 20,000 distinct CDR3 sequences, around 42% of them seen only once. This sample's time point: after preoperative PTX-NDP chemotherapy. The table lists this clonotype with many counts. The antigen is not known. Overall study findings and caveats: Post-treatment tumor-infiltrating lymphocytes appeared partly derived from peripheral T cells migrating into the tumor.

The material was obtained from a patient given preoperative chemotherapy. The sequence derives from a human donor with esophageal squamous cell carcinoma. The donor label of this sample is uncertain.

The CDR3 bases are TGTGCCAGCAGCTTTGGGACTAGCGGGAGGCAGGGGGAAACGCAGTATTTT. It specifies CASSFGTSGRQGETQYF. This sequence joins TRBV7-2 and TRBJ2-3, with TRBD2 matching over 15 bases. V shed 3 bases and J 9 bases; nucleotides not matched to a gene: 10. The V gene's germline CDR1 is SGHTA and CDR2 FQGNSA. The CDR3 loop spans 17 amino acids.